Each of the 5 T cell receptor beta chains below was sequenced from the same sample in a study of blood T cell repertoires in COVID-19. The assay was immunoSEQ multiplex PCR, and TCRdb's table has in-frame clones only and misses some. The sample records some 360,000 clones, about nine tenths being singletons. The sequencing sample was made of PBMCs or T cells enriched from blood (not recorded which). These receptors all come from a woman aged 25-40 years who had been exposed to COVID-19.

This clone was counted between two and nine times. This rearrangement joins TRBV14 to TRBJ1-6, with D tentatively TRBD1 (5 bases). Trimming pared 1 base from V and 10 bases from J, leaving 11 bases between. Germline V gene data show CDR1 as SGHDN and CDR2 as FVKESK. The CDR3 is 14 amino acids. The CDR3 loop reads CASSQGQGYSPLHF. The CDR3 nucleotides read TGTGCCAGCAGCCAAGGGCAGGGTTACTCACCCCTCCACTTT. Together with reference TRBV14 and TRBJ1-6, the CDR3 gives the full variable domain: EAGVTQFPSHSVIEKGQTVTLRCDPISGHDNLYWYRRVMGKEIKFLLHFVKESKQDESGMPNNRFLAERTGGTYSTLKVQPAELEDSGVYFCASSQGQGYSPLHFGNGTRLTVT.

The chain has TRBV28 and TRBJ2-3; maybe TRBD2 (6 bases). This CDR3 contains 15 residues. Trimming pared 3 bases from V and 4 bases from J, leaving 14 bases between. CDR1 and CDR2 from the germline V gene are MDHEN and SYDVKM. CDR3: CASSFSPGEPDTQYF. CDR3 coding DNA: TGTGCCAGCAGTTTTTCGCCGGGGGAGCCAGATACGCAGTATTTT.

The V gene is TRBV28, the J gene TRBJ1-5; D might be TRBD1 (5 bases). The CDR3 loop spans 17 amino acids. Trimming stripped 5 bases from V and 5 bases from J, with 22 bases between. Germline values: CDR1 MDHEN, CDR2 SYDVKM. The CDR3 DNA reads as TGTGCCAGCAGTCCCGATTACATCGGGGGAGCGGATCAGCCCCAGCATTTT. Its protein is CASSPDYIGGADQPQHF.

The V gene is TRBV18, the J gene TRBJ2-4; TRBD2 aligns across 13 bases. The CDR3 contains 20 residues. Germline-derived CDR1 and CDR2 are KGHSH and LQKENI. The V and J ends lost 3 bases and 3 bases, in that order; junction bases with no gene match: 14. CDR3 protein: CASSPRRDSGTSGDKNIQYF. The CDR3 DNA sequence: TGTGCCAGCTCACCGCGAAGGGACAGTGGGACTAGCGGGGACAAAAACATTCAGTACTTC. Using reference TRBV18 and TRBJ2-4 for the parts outside the CDR3, the full variable domain is NAGVMQNPRHLVRRRGQEARLRCSPMKGHSHVYWYRQLPEEGLKFMVYLQKENIIDESGMPKERFSAEFPKEGPSILRIQQVVRGDSAAYFCASSPRRDSGTSGDKNIQYFGAGTRLSVL.

This chain uses TRBV5-6 with TRBJ2-7; a weak D match, TRBD2 (5 bases). The CDR3 loop spans 14 amino acids. CDR1 and CDR2 (germline): SGHDT, YYEEEE. The germline V and J ends were trimmed by 3 bases and 2 bases, with 12 bases remaining between them. The CDR3 sequence is CASSYRGQAYEQYF. CDR3 bases: TGTGCCAGCAGCTACCGAGGGCAAGCCTACGAGCAGTACTTC. The complete variable domain, with remaining parts taken from reference TRBV5-6 and TRBJ2-7, reads DAGVTQSPTHLIKTRGQQVTLRCSPKSGHDTVSWYQQALGQGPQFIFQYYEEEERQRGNFPDRFSGHQFPNYSSELNVNALLLGDSALYLCASSYRGQAYEQYFGPGTRLTVT.